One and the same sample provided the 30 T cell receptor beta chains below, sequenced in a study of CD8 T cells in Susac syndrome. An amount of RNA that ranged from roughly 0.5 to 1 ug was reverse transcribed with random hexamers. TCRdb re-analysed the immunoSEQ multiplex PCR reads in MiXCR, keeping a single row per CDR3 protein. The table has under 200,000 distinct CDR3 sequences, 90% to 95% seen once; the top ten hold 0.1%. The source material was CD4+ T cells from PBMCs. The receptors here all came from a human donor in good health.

This CDR3 is CASSYDIYGYTF. The DNA for the CDR3 is TGTGCCAGCAGCTACGACATCTATGGCTACACCTTC. The chain couples TRBV6-2 or TRBV6-3 to TRBJ1-2; D remains ambiguous. The CDR3 covers 12 residues. Germline lookup yields CDR1 MNHEY and CDR2 SVGEGT. Trimming removed 6 bases from V and 4 bases from J, with 9 bases in between.

CDR3 sequence reads: CASSLLRVAGPEQYF. The DNA of the CDR3 is TGTGCCAGCAGCTTACTCCGGGTCGCGGGGCCGGAGCAGTATTTT. The gene calls are TRBV7-3 and TRBJ2-3; perhaps TRBD2 as D (6 bases). The CDR3 is made up of 15 amino acids. The V end lost 2 bases, the J end lost 11 bases, and 20 bases lay between the germline ends. CDR1 is SGHTA, CDR2 FQGTGA, per germline.

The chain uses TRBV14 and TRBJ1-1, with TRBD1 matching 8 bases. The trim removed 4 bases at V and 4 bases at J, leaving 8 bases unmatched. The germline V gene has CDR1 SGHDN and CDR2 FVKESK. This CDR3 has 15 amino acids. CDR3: CASSLTGEASTEAFF. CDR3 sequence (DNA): TGTGCCAGCAGCCTGACAGGGGAGGCGAGCACTGAAGCTTTCTTT.

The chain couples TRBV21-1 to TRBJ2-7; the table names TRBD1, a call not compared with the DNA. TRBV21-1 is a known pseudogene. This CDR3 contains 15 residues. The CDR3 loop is CASSLWDHSSYEQYF. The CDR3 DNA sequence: TGTGCCAGCAGCCTCTGGGACCATAGCTCCTACGAGCAGTACTTC.

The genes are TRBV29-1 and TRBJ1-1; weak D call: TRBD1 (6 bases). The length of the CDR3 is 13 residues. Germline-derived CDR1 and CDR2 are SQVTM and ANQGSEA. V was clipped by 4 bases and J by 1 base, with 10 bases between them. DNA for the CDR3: TGCAGCGTTGTAGGCAGGGGGAACACTGAAGCTTTCTTT. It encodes CSVVGRGNTEAFF. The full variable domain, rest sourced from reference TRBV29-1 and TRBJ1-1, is SAVISQKPSRDICQRGTSLTIQCQVDSQVTMMFWYRQQPGQSLTLIATANQGSEATYESGFVIDKFPISRPNLTFSTLTVSNMSPEDSSIYLCSVVGRGNTEAFFGQGTRLTVV.

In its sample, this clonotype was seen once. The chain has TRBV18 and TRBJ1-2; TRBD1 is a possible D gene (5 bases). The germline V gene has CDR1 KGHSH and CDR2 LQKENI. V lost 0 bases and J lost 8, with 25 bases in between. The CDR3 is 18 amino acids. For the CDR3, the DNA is TGTGCCAGCTCACCACCGAAGTCCTTGGGGCACCACCCGGGAGGCTACACCTTC. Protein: CASSPPKSLGHHPGGYTF.

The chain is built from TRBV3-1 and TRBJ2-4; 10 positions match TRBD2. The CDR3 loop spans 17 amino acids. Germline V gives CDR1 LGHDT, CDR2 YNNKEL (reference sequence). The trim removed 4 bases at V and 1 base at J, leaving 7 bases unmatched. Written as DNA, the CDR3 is TGTGCCAGCAGCCCAGCGGGGGGGCTATTTGCCAAAAACATTCAGTACTTC. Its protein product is CASSPAGGLFAKNIQYF. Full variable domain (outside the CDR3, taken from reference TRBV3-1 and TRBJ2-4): DTAVSQTPKYLVTQMGNDKSIKCEQNLGHDTMYWYKQDSKKFLKIMFSYNNKELIINETVPNRFSPKSPDKAHLNLHINSLELGDSAVYFCASSPAGGLFAKNIQYFGAGTRLSVL.

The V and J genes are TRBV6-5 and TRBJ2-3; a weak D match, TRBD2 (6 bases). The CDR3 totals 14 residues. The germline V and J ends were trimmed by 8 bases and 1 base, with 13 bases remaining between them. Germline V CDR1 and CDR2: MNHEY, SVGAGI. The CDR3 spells CASGSGGGTDTQYF. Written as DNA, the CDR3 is TGTGCCAGCGGATCGGGCGGGGGCACAGATACGCAGTATTTT.

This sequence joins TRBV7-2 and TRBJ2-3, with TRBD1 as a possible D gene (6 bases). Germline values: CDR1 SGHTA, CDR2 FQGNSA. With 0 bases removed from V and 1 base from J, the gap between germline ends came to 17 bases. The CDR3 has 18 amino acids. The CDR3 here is CASSLALPGTPRTDTQYF. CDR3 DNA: TGTGCCAGCAGCTTAGCGCTTCCGGGGACACCCCGCACAGATACGCAGTATTTT.

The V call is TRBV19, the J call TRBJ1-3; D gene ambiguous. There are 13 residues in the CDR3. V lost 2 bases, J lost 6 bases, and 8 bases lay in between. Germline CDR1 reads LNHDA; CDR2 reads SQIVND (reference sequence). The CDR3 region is CASSILGENTIYF. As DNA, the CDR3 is TGTGCCAGTAGTATATTGGGTGAAAACACCATATATTTT. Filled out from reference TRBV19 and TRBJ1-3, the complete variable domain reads DGGITQSPKYLFRKEGQNVTLSCEQNLNHDAMYWYRQDPGQGLRLIYYSQIVNDFQKGDIAEGYSVSREKKESFPLTVTSAQKNPTAFYLCASSILGENTIYFGEGSWLTVV.

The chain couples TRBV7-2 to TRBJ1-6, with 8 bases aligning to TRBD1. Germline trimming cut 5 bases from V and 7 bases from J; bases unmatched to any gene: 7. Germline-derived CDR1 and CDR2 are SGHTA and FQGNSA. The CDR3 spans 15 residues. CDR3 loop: CASSPDRVANSPLHF. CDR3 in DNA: TGTGCCAGCAGCCCGGACAGGGTAGCAAATTCACCCCTCCACTTT.

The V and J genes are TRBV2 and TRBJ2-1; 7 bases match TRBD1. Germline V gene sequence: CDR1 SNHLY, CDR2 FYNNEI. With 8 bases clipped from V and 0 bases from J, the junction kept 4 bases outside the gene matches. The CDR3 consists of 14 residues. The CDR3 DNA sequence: TGTGCCAGCGGGACAGCCAACTCCTACAATGAGCAGTTCTTC. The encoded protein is CASGTANSYNEQFF.

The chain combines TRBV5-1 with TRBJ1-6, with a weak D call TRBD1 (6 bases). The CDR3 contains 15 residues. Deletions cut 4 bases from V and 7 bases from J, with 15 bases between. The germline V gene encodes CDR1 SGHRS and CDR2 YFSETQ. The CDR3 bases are TGCGCCAGCAGCCCTCCGGGGGGCGGGAATTCACCCCTCCACTTT. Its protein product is CASSPPGGGNSPLHF. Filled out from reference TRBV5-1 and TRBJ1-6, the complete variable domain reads KAGVTQTPRYLIKTRGQQVTLSCSPISGHRSVSWYQQTPGQGLQFLFEYFSETQRNKGNFPGRFSGRQFSNSRSEMNVSTLELGDSALYLCASSPPGGGNSPLHFGNGTRLTVT.

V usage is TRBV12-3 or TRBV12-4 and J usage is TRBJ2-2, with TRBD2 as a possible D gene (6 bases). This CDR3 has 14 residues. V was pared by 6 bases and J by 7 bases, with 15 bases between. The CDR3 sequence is CASSPIGGIGELFF. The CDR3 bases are TGTGCCAGCAGCCCCATCGGGGGAATCGGGGAGCTGTTTTTT.

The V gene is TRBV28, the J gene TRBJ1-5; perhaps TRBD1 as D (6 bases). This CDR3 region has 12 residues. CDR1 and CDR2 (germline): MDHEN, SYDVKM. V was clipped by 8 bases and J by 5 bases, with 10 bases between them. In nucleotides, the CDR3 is TGTGCCAGCGAACAGGGATATCAGCCCCAGCATTTT. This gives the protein CASEQGYQPQHF.

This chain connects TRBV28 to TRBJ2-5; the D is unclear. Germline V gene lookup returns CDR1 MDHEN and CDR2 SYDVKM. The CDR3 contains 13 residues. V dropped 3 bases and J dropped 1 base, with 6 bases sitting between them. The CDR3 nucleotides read TGTGCCAGCAGTTTGGAAGGCCAAGAGACCCAGTACTTC. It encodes CASSLEGQETQYF.

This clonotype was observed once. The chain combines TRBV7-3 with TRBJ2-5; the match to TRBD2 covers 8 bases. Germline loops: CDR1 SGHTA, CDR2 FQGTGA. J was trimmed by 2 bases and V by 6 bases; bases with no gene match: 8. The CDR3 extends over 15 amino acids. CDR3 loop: CASSQHGGGQETQYF. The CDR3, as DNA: TGTGCCAGCAGTCAACACGGCGGGGGGCAAGAGACCCAGTACTTC.

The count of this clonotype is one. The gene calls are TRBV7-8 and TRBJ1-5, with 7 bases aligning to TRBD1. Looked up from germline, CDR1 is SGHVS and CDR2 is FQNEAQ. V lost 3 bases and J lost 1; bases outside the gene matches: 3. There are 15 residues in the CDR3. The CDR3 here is CASSFSGGSNQPQHF. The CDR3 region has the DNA TGTGCCAGCAGCTTTTCAGGGGGAAGCAATCAGCCCCAGCATTTT. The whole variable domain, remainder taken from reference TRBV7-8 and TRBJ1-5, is GAGVSQSPRYKVAKRGQDVALRCDPISGHVSLFWYQQALGQGPEFLTYFQNEAQLDKSGLPSDRFFAERPEGSVSTLKIQRTQQEDSAVYLCASSFSGGSNQPQHFGDGTRLSIL.

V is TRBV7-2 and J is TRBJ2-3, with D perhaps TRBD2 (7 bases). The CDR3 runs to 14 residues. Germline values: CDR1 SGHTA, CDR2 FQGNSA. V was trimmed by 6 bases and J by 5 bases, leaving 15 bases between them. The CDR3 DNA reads TGTGCCAGCAGGAGGGGGGCGGGGGAAGATACGCAGTATTTT. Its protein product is CASRRGAGEDTQYF.

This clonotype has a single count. The CDR3 bases are TGTGCCAGCAGCTACCAGGGAGCAACTAATGAAAAACTGTTTTTT. Amino acids: CASSYQGATNEKLFF. V gene TRBV5-4 combines with J gene TRBJ1-4; D may be TRBD1 (5 bases). CDR3 length: 15 residues. Per the germline V gene, CDR1 is SGHNT and CDR2 is YYREEE (reference sequence). V was trimmed by 3 bases and J by 0 bases, leaving 9 bases between them.

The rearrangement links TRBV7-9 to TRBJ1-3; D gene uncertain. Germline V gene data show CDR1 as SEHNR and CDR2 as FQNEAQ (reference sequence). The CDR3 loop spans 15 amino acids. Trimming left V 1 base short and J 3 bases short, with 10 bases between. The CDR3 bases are TGTGCCAGCAGCTTAGTTTCCGGGTTTGGAAACACCATATATTTT. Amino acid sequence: CASSLVSGFGNTIYF.

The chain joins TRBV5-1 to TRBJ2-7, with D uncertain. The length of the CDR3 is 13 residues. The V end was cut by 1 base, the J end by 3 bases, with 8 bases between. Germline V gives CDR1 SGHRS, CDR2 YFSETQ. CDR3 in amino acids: CASSLQEFYEQYF. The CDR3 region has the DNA TGCGCCAGCAGCTTGCAGGAGTTCTACGAGCAGTACTTC. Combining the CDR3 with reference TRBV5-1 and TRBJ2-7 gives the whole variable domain KAGVTQTPRYLIKTRGQQVTLSCSPISGHRSVSWYQQTPGQGLQFLFEYFSETQRNKGNFPGRFSGRQFSNSRSEMNVSTLELGDSALYLCASSLQEFYEQYFGPGTRLTVT.

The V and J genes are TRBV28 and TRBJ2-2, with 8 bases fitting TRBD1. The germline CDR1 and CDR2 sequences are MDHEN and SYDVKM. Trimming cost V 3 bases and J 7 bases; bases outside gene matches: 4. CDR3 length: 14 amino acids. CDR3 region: CASSFPGGSGELFF. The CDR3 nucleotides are TGTGCCAGCAGTTTCCCAGGGGGCAGCGGGGAGCTGTTTTTT.

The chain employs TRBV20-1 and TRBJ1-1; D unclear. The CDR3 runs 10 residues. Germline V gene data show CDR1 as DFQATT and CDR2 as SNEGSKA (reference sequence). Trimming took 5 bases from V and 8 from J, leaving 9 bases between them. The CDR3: CSAALREAFF. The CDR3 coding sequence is TGCAGTGCTGCTCTCAGAGAAGCTTTCTTT.

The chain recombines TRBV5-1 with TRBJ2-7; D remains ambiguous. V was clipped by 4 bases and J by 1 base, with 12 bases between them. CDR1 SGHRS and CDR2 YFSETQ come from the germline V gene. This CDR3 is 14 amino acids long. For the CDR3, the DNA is TGCGCCAGCAGCAATAAAGGGCCGTCCTACGAGCAGTACTTC. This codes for CASSNKGPSYEQYF.

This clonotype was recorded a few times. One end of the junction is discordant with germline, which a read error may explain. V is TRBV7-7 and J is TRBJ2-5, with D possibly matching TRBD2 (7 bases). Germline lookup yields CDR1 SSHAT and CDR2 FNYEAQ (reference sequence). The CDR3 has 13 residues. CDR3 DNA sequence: TGTGCTAGCAGCTGGGGGGGCCGGGAGACCCAGTACTTC. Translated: CASSWGGRETQYF.

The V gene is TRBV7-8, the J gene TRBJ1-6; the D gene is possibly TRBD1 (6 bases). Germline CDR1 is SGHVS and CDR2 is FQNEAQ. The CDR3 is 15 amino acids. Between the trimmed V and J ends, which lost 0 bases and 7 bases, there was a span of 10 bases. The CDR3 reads CASSLAGQTNSPLHF. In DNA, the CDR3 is TGTGCCAGCAGCTTAGCAGGACAGACAAATTCACCCCTCCACTTT.

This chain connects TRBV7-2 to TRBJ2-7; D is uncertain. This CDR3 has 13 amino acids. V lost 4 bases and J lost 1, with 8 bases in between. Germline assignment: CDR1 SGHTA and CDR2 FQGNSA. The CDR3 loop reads CASSSKGSYEQYV. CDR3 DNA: TGTGCCAGCAGCTCCAAAGGGTCCTACGAGCAGTACGTC.

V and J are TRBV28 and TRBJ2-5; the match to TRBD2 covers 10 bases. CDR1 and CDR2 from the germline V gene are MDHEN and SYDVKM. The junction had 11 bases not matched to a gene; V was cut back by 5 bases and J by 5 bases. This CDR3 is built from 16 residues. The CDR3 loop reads CASSRRAGGPEETQYF. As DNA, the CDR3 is TGTGCCAGCAGTCGAAGAGCGGGGGGGCCAGAGGAGACCCAGTACTTC.

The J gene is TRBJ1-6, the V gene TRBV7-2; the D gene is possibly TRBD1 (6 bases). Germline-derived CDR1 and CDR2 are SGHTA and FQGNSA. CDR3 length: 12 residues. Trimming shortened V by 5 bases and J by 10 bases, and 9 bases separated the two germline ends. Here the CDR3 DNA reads TGTGCCAGCAGCCAACAGGGCTCACCCCTCCACTTT. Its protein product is CASSQQGSPLHF.